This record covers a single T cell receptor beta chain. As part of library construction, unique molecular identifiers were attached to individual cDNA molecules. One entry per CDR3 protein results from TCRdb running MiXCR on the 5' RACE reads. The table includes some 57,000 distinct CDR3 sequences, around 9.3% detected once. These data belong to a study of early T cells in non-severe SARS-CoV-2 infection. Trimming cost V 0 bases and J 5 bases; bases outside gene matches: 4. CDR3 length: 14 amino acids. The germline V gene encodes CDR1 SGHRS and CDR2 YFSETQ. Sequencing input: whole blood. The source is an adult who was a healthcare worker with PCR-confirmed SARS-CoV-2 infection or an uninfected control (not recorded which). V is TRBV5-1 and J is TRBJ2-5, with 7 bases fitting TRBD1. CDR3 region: CASSLEGALETQYF. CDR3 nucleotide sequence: TGCGCCAGCAGCTTGGAGGGGGCCCTGGAGACCCAGTACTTC.